What follows is one TCR beta chain and its context. Its matching antigen is unknown. Using RNA template, CDR3s of TCR alpha and beta were amplified with iRepertoire arm-PCR. TCRdb processed the multiplex PCR reads anew with MiXCR; each CDR3 protein has one entry. The table includes 90,000 to 100,000 distinct CDR3 sequences, approximately 39% detected once. The sample belongs to a study of glioma-infiltrating T cells. General study points: Tissue and blood shared very few CDR3 sequences.

V lost 8 bases and J lost 0, with 11 bases in between. This CDR3 is 14 amino acids long. Germline loops: CDR1 MNHNS, CDR2 SASEGT. Sequencing used glioma tissue, nonneoplastic brain tissue, or PBMCs (not recorded which). This clonotype was sampled from a human donor with low-grade glioma or glioblastoma, undergoing nonglioma brain surgery, or in good health (not recorded which). The chain is built from TRBV6-1 and TRBJ2-1, with D unresolved. The CDR3 loop is CASAHPSSYNEQFF. As DNA, the CDR3 is TGTGCCAGCGCGCACCCTAGCTCCTACAATGAGCAGTTCTTC.